The clone carrying this TCR beta chain turned up a few times. Its specificity is unknown. This entry is derived from a study of cytomegalovirus exposure and HLA in healthy donors. Findings of the study overall: Later, an analysis found that TCR clusters from the first cohort tended to co-occur in the roughly 130 validation repertoires. 150 or so TCR beta chains were listed as cytomegalovirus-associated.

Using immunoSEQ multiplex PCR, the repertoire was profiled, and TCRdb retains in-frame clones only, with some absent. The sample lists 250,000 to 400,000 clones, nearly 90% seen once, with roughly 0.88% in the top ten. The trim removed 3 bases at V and 4 bases at J, leaving 7 bases unmatched. Germline CDR1 is SEHNR and CDR2 is FQNEAQ (reference sequence). The CDR3 loop spans 15 amino acids. The specimen was PBMCs. The chain recombines TRBV7-9 with TRBJ1-2; 8 bases line up with TRBD1. The sequence was obtained from a man aged 25-45 years in good health and CMV-seronegative. The DNA for the CDR3 is TGTGCCAGCAGCTTCGCGCGAGGACAGGGCTATGGCTACACCTTC. It encodes CASSFARGQGYGYTF.